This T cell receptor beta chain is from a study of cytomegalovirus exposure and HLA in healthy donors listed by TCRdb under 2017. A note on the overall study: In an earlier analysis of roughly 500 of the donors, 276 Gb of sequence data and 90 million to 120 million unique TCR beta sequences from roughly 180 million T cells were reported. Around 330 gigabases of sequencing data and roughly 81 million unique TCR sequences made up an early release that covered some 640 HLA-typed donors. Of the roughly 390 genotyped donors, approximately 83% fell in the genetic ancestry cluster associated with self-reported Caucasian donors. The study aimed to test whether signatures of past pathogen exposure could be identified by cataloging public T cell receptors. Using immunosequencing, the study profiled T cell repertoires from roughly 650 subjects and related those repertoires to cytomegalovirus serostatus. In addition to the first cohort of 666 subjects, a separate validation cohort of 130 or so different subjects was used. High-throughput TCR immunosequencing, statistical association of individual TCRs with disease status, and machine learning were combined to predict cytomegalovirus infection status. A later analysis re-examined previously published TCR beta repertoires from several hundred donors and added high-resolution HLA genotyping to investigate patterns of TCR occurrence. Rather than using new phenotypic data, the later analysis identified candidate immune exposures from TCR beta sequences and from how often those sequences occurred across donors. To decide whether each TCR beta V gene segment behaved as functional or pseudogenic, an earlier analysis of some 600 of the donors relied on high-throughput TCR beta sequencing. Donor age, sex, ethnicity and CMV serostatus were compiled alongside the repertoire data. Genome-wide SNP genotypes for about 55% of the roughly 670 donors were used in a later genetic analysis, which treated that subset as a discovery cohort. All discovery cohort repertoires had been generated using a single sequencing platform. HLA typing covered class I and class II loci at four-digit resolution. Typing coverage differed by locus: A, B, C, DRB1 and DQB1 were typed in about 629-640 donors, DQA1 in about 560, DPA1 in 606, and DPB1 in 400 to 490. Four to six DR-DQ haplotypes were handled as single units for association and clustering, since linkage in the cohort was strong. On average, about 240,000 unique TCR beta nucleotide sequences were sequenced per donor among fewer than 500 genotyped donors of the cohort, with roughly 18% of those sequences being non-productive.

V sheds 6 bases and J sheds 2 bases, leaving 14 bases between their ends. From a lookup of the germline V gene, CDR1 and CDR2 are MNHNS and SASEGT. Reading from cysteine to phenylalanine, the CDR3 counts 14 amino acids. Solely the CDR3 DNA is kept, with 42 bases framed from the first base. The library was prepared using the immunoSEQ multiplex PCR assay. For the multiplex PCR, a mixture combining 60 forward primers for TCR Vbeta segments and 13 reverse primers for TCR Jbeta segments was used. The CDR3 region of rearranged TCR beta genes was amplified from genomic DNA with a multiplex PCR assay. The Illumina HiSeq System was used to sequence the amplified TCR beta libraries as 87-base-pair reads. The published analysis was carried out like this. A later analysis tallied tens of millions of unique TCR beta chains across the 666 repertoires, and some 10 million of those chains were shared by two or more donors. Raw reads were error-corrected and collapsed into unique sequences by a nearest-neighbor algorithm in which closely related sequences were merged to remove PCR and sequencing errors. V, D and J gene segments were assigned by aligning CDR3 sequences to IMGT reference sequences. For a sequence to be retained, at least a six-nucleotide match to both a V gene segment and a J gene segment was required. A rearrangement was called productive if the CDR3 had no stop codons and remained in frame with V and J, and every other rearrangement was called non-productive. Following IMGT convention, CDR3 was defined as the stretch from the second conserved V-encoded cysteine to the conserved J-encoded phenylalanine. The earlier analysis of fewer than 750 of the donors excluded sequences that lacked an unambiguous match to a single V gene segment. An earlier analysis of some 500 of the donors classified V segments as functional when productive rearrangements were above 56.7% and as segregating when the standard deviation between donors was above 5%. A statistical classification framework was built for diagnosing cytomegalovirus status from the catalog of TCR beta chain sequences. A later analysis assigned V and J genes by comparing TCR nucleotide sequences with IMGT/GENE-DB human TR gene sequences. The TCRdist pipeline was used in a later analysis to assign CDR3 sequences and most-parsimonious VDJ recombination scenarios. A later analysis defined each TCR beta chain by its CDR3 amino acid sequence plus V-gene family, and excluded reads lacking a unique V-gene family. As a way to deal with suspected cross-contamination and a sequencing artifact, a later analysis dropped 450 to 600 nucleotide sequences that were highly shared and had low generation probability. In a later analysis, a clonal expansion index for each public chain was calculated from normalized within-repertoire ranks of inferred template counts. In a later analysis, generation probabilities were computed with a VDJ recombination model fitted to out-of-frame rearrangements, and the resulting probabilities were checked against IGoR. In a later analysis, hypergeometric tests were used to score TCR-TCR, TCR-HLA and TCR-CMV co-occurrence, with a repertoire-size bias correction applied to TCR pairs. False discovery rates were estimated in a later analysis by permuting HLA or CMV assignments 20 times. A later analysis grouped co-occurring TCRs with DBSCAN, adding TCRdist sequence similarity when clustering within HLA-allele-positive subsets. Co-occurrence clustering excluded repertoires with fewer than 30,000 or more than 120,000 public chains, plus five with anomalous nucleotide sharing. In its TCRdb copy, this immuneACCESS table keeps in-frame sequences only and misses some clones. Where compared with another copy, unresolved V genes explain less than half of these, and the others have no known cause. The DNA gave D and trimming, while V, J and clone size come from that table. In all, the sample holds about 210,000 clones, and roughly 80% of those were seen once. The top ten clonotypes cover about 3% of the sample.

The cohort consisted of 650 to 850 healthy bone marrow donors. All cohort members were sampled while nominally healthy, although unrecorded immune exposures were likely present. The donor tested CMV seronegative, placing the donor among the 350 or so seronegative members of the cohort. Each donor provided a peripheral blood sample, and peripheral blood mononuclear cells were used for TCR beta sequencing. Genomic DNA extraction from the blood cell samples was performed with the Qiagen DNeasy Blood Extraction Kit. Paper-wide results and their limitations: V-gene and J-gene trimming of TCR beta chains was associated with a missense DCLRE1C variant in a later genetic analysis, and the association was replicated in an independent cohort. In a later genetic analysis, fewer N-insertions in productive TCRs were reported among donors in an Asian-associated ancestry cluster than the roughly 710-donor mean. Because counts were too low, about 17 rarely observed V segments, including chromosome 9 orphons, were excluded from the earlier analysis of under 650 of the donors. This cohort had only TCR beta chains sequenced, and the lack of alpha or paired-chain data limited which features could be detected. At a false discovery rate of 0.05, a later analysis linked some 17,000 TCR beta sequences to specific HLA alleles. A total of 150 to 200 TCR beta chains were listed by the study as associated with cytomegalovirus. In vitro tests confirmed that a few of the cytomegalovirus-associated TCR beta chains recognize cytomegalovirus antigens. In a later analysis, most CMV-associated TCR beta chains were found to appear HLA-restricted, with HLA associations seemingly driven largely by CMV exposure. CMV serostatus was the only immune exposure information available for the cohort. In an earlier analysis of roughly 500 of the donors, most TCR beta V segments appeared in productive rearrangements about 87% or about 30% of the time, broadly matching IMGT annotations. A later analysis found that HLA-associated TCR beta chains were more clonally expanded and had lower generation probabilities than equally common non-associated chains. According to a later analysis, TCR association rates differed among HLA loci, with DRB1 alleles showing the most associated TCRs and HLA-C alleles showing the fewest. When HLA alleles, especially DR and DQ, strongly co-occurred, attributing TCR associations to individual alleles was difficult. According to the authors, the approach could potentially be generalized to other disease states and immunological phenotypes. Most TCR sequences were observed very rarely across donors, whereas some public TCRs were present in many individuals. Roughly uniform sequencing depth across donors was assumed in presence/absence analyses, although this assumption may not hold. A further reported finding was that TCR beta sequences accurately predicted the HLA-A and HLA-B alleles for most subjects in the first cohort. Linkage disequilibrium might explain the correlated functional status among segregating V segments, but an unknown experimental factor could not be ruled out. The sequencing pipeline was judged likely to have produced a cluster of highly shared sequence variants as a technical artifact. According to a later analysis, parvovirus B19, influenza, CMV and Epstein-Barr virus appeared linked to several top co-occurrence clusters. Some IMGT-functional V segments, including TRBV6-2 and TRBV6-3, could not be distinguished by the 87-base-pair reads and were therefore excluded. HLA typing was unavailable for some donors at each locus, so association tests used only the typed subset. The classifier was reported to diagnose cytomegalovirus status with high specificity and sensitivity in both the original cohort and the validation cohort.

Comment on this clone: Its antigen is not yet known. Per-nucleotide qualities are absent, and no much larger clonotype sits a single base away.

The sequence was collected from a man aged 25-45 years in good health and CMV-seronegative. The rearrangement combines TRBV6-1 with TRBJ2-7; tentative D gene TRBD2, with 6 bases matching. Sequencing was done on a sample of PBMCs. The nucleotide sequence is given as TGTGCCAGCAGGGAACCCGGAGGGGCCTACGAGCAGTACTTC. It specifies CASREPGGAYEQYF.